The clone carrying this T cell receptor (beta chain) was recorded many times. Its target is not known. The data were taken from a study of CD8 T cells in ankylosing spondylitis. Study-level results: Eight highly homologous variants made up a TCR beta motif, and this motif appeared characteristic of ankylosing spondylitis blood.

TCRdb reprocessed the 5' RACE reads via MiXCR and lists one record per CDR3 protein. Altogether fewer than 550,000 distinct CDR3 sequences are present, approximately 5.3% being singletons, with the ten largest covering roughly 3.2%. V was pared by 1 base and J by 7 bases, with 17 bases between. The length of the CDR3 is 15 residues. Germline V gene data show CDR1 as SGHRS and CDR2 as YFSETQ. The chain employs TRBV5-1 and TRBJ2-5, with D possibly being TRBD1 (5 bases). Sequencing used blood, either unsorted or a sorted T cell fraction (not recorded which). This TCR was sampled from a male donor with ankylosing spondylitis. The CDR3 coding sequence is TGCGCCAGCAGCTTGTCCCCTGGACCCCAGGGGACCCAGTACTTC. This sequence encodes CASSLSPGPQGTQYF.